The present TCR beta chain was sequenced within a study of T cell repertoires in cytomegalovirus infection. Study information: Epitope selection comprised recently identified HLA-C-restricted CMV epitopes and well-studied HLA-B-restricted CMV epitopes. CMV infection and matching HLA type were both indicated by public TCR beta signatures.

Each CDR3 protein gets one entry after TCRdb re-called the reads with MiXCR. The data contain about 340,000 distinct CDR3 sequences, 29% of them singletons. On this clonotype: Its target is not known.

This CDR3 region has 15 residues. Germline values: CDR1 PRHDT, CDR2 FYEKMQ (reference sequence). V shed 1 base and J 3 bases; nucleotides not matched to a gene: 6. Findings and limits, study-wide: There were carriers of CMV plus the relevant HLA, and cumulative public TCR beta family frequency identified them. Dominating the ex vivo response were TCR beta clonotypes that were CMV-specific and HLA-C-restricted.

This rearrangement joins TRBV13 to TRBJ2-7, with 7 bases aligning to TRBD1. The receptor was derived from a human donor in good health (CMV status not recorded). Some clones in this sample may be carry-over from other donors' samples. The material was cultured PBMCs, obtained from culture after CMV antigen stimulation. As DNA, the CDR3 is TGTGCCAGCAGCTTAGAACCGGGACAGAACTACGAGCAGTACTTC. It specifies CASSLEPGQNYEQYF.